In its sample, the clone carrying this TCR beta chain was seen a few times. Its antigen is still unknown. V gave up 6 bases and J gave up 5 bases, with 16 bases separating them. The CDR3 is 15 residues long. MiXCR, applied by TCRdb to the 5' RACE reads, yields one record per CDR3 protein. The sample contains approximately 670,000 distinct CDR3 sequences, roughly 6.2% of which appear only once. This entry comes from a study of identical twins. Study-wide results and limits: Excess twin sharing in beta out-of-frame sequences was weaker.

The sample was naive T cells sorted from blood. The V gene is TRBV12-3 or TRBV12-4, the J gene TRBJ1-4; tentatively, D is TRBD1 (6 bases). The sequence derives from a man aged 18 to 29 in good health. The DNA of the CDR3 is TGTGCCAGCAGCCCCATGACGGGGGCAAATGAAAAACTGTTTTTT. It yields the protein CASSPMTGANEKLFF.